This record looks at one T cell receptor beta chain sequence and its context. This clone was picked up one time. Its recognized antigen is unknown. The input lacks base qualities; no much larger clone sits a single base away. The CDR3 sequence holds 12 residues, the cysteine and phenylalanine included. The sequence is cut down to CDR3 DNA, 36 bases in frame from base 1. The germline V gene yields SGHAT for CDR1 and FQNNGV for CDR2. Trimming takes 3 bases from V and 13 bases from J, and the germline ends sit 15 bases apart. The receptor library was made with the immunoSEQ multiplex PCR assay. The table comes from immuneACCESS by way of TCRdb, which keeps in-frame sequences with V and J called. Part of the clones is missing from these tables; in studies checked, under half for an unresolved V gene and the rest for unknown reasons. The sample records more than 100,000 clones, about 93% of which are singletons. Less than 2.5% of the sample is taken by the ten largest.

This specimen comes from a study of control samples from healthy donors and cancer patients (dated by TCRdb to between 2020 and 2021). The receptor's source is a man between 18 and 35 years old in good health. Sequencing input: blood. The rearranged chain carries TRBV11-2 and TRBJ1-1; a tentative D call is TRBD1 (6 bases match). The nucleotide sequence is TGTGCCAGCAGCTTTACAGGGTTCAGGCGTTTCTTT. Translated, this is CASSFTGFRRFF.